Each of the 22 T cell receptor beta chains below was sequenced from the same sample in a study of shared clonotypes between healthy human individuals. Some clones are missing from TCRdb's copy, which holds only in-frame ones; the method was immunoSEQ multiplex PCR. The sample includes over a million clones, roughly 97% seen only once; the top ten take approximately 1.2%. The specimen was naive CD4+ T cells sorted from blood. Subset described: CD45RA+ positively selected. Receptors originate from a man aged 30 to 45 in good health.

This chain joins TRBV7-9 and TRBJ2-2; TRBD2 might be the D (6 bases). CDR1 and CDR2 from the germline V gene are SEHNR and FQNEAQ (reference sequence). Deletions cut 5 bases from V and 7 bases from J, with 17 bases between. CDR3 length: 15 amino acids. The CDR3 protein is CASSLRRPEGGELFF. Here the CDR3 DNA reads TGTGCCAGCAGCCTCCGGCGTCCGGAGGGCGGGGAGCTGTTTTTT.

This clone was observed a single time. V gene TRBV11-3 combines with J gene TRBJ2-3; possibly TRBD1 for D (6 bases). The CDR3 consists of 14 residues. The germline V gene encodes CDR1 SGHNT and CDR2 YENEEA. V was cut by 5 bases and J by 2 bases, with 11 bases left in between. CDR3 nucleotide sequence: TGTGCCAGCAGCGTGACAGGTCCCACAGATACGCAGTATTTT. This translates into CASSVTGPTDTQYF.

The CDR3 spells CASSSGTGSPGELFF. CDR3 in DNA: TGTGCCAGCAGCTCCGGGACAGGGTCCCCCGGGGAGCTGTTTTTT. The genes are TRBV28 and TRBJ2-2; 9 bases align to TRBD1. Germline V gene sequence: CDR1 MDHEN, CDR2 SYDVKM. The CDR3 sequence is 15 residues long. V was pared by 6 bases and J by 6 bases, with 8 bases of the junction left unmatched. Together with reference TRBV28 and TRBJ2-2, the CDR3 gives the full variable domain: DVKVTQSSRYLVKRTGEKVFLECVQDMDHENMFWYRQDPGLGLRLIYFSYDVKMKEKGDIPEGYSVSREKKERFSLILESASTNQTSMYLCASSSGTGSPGELFFGEGSRLTVL.

The chain is built from TRBV4-3 and TRBJ2-6; D assignment may be TRBD1 or TRBD2 (5 bases each). Germline CDR1 and CDR2: LGHNA and YSLEER. CDR3 length: 20 amino acids. Trimming left V 5 bases short and J 0 bases short, with 23 bases between. CDR3 sequence: CASSNIRWDGQGSGANVLTF. The CDR3 nucleotides are TGCGCCAGCAGCAACATACGCTGGGACGGGCAAGGCTCTGGGGCCAACGTCCTGACTTTC.

This chain connects TRBV29-1 to TRBJ1-3; TRBD1 is a possible D gene (5 bases). The CDR3 is 14 amino acids. The germline V gene has CDR1 SQVTM and CDR2 ANQGSEA. V lost 0 bases, J lost 6 bases, and 12 bases lay in between. CDR3 nucleotide sequence: TGCAGCGTTGAAGATGTTGCAGGACAAAACACCATATATTTT. The encoded protein is CSVEDVAGQNTIYF.

This chain uses TRBV9 with TRBJ2-2, with 15 bases that match TRBD2. The CDR3 is 17 amino acids. Germline trimming cut 3 bases from V and 7 bases from J; bases unmatched to any gene: 7. The V gene's germline CDR1 is SGDLS and CDR2 YYNGEE. CDR3 sequence reads: CASSEGLAGGPGGELFF. The CDR3 nucleotides read TGTGCCAGCAGCGAGGGACTAGCGGGAGGCCCAGGCGGGGAGCTGTTTTTT.

The genes are TRBV7-9 and TRBJ2-7; 9 nucleotides line up with TRBD2. V lost 3 bases to trimming and J lost 5 bases; unmatched junction nucleotides: 14. Germline V CDR1 and CDR2: SEHNR, FQNEAQ (reference sequence). There are 17 residues in the CDR3. For the CDR3, the DNA is TGTGCCAGCAGCTTCAGGGGAATAGCGGGAGAAGCGAACGAGCAGTACTTC. It codes for CASSFRGIAGEANEQYF.

The V call is TRBV29-1, the J call TRBJ2-5; 7 bases agree with TRBD1. The germline V gene encodes CDR1 SQVTM and CDR2 ANQGSEA. The junction had 8 bases not matched to a gene; V was cut back by 4 bases and J by 3 bases. The CDR3 extends over 14 amino acids. CDR3 protein: CSVGWGQSKETQYF. In DNA, the CDR3 is TGCAGCGTTGGGTGGGGACAGAGTAAAGAGACCCAGTACTTC. Based on the CDR3 plus reference TRBV29-1 and TRBJ2-5, the full variable domain is SAVISQKPSRDICQRGTSLTIQCQVDSQVTMMFWYRQQPGQSLTLIATANQGSEATYESGFVIDKFPISRPNLTFSTLTVSNMSPEDSSIYLCSVGWGQSKETQYFGPGTRLLVL.

V gene TRBV5-1 combines with J gene TRBJ1-3; 9 bases fit TRBD1. Germline CDR1 is SGHRS and CDR2 is YFSETQ. The junction had 15 bases not matched to a gene; V was cut back by 5 bases and J by 0 bases. CDR3 length: 19 residues. The CDR3 coding sequence is TGCGCCAGCAGTCGCGGACAGGGGTCTTCCGTCTTCTCTGGAAACACCATATATTTT. Protein sequence: CASSRGQGSSVFSGNTIYF.

The chain combines TRBV28 with TRBJ2-5; 8 nucleotides agree with TRBD2. This CDR3 spans 14 amino acids. CDR1 MDHEN and CDR2 SYDVKM come from the germline V gene. Trimming removed 7 bases from V and 5 bases from J; junction bases left unmatched: 9. The CDR3: CASKRTSRSETQYF. In nucleotides, the CDR3 is TGTGCCAGCAAGAGGACTAGCCGTTCGGAGACCCAGTACTTC.

This rearrangement joins TRBV11-2 to TRBJ2-7, with D uncertain. The CDR3 loop spans 13 amino acids. Germline loops: CDR1 SGHAT, CDR2 FQNNGV. Trimming took off 4 bases at V and 6 bases at J, with 13 bases between the two ends. The CDR3 DNA is TGTGCCAGCAGCTCTGGATCGAGAATCGAGCAGTACTTC. It yields the protein CASSSGSRIEQYF.

J is TRBJ1-4 and V is TRBV5-6; 9 bases match TRBD1. The CDR3 loop spans 17 amino acids. Germline V gene sequence: CDR1 SGHDT, CDR2 YYEEEE. The V gene end was trimmed by 1 base and the J gene end by 7 bases; junction bases not matched to a gene: 11. CDR3 region: CASSLLSRDRVSEKLFF. CDR3 nucleotide sequence: TGTGCCAGCAGCTTGCTTTCCCGGGACAGGGTTAGTGAAAAACTGTTTTTT.

This chain connects TRBV14 to TRBJ2-3; D is undetermined. Germline assignment: CDR1 SGHDN and CDR2 FVKESK. Trimming left V 1 base short and J 3 bases short, with 5 bases between. CDR3 length equals 13 residues. Here the CDR3 DNA reads TGTGCCAGCAGCCAAGCCGCGACAGATACGCAGTATTTT. The encoded protein is CASSQAATDTQYF.

The chain combines TRBV7-9 with TRBJ2-1; 7 bases are shared with TRBD1. The length of the CDR3 is 16 residues. V trimming: 5 bases; J trimming: 2 bases; junction bases outside the gene matches: 9. CDR1 is SEHNR, CDR2 FQNEAQ, per germline (reference sequence). The DNA of the CDR3 is TGTGCCAGCAGCGCCCTAGGGCAGGGGGCCTACAATGAGCAGTTCTTC. It encodes CASSALGQGAYNEQFF.

The chain has TRBV5-5 and TRBJ1-1; no clear D. This CDR3 is 14 amino acids long. Per the germline V gene, CDR1 is SGHKS and CDR2 is YYEKEE (reference sequence). V lost 0 bases, J lost 1 base, and 7 bases lay in between. In DNA form, the CDR3 reads TGTGCCAGCAGCTTGGACTGGGGGAACACTGAAGCTTTCTTT. It translates to CASSLDWGNTEAFF.

Only one count was recorded for this clone. The rearrangement joins TRBV5-6 to TRBJ2-1; 10 nucleotides line up with TRBD2. This CDR3 contains 16 residues. V dropped 0 bases and J dropped 5; count of bases not matched to a gene: 5. The germline V gene encodes CDR1 SGHDT and CDR2 YYEEEE. The CDR3 DNA is TGTGCCAGCAGCTTGGTCGGACTAGCGGATCACAATGAGCAGTTCTTC. It translates to CASSLVGLADHNEQFF.

V usage is TRBV5-1 and J usage is TRBJ1-4; TRBD1 matches 9 bases. CDR3 length: 15 amino acids. Trimming removed 4 bases from V and 6 bases from J; junction bases left unmatched: 7. Per the germline V gene, CDR1 is SGHRS and CDR2 is YFSETQ. CDR3 protein: CASSRGGQGYEKLFF. In DNA form, the CDR3 reads TGCGCCAGCAGCCGAGGAGGACAGGGGTATGAAAAACTGTTTTTT. The whole variable domain, remainder taken from reference TRBV5-1 and TRBJ1-4, is KAGVTQTPRYLIKTRGQQVTLSCSPISGHRSVSWYQQTPGQGLQFLFEYFSETQRNKGNFPGRFSGRQFSNSRSEMNVSTLELGDSALYLCASSRGGQGYEKLFFGSGTQLSVL.

This chain uses TRBV7-9 with TRBJ1-3; D may be TRBD1 (6 bases). Germline lookup yields CDR1 SEHNR and CDR2 FQNEAQ (reference sequence). The CDR3 totals 17 residues. Trimming removed 1 base from V and 4 bases from J, with 17 bases in between. This CDR3 reads CASSLGGPGAPGNTIYF. The CDR3 region has the DNA TGTGCCAGCAGCTTAGGCGGTCCGGGGGCGCCCGGAAACACCATATATTTT.

The chain links TRBV10-1 to TRBJ2-1; TRBD2 aligns across 13 bases. V was pared by 7 bases and J by 7 bases, with 10 bases of the junction left unmatched. Germline CDR1 WNHNN, CDR2 SYGVQD (reference sequence). The CDR3 runs 16 residues. CDR3 DNA sequence: TGCGCCAGCATGGATAGACTAGCGGGAGGTTATAATGAGCAGTTCTTC. Its protein is CASMDRLAGGYNEQFF.

V usage is TRBV7-2 and J usage is TRBJ1-1; D gene uncertain. V lost 2 bases, J lost 3 bases, and 7 bases lay in between. Germline lookup yields CDR1 SGHTA and CDR2 FQGNSA. The CDR3 has 13 residues. CDR3 in DNA: TGTGCCAGCAGCTTAATGTCGGACACTGAAGCTTTCTTT. It codes for CASSLMSDTEAFF.

The chain employs TRBV7-8 and TRBJ1-1; D remains ambiguous. CDR3 length: 13 residues. Trimming pared 5 bases from V and 5 bases from J, leaving 12 bases between. The germline V gene has CDR1 SGHVS and CDR2 FQNEAQ. This CDR3 is CASSPLVGTEAFF. Written as DNA, the CDR3 is TGTGCCAGCAGCCCGTTGGTCGGTACTGAAGCTTTCTTT. Using reference TRBV7-8 and TRBJ1-1 for the parts outside the CDR3, the full variable domain is GAGVSQSPRYKVAKRGQDVALRCDPISGHVSLFWYQQALGQGPEFLTYFQNEAQLDKSGLPSDRFFAERPEGSVSTLKIQRTQQEDSAVYLCASSPLVGTEAFFGQGTRLTVV.

The rearrangement joins TRBV5-1 to TRBJ2-3; D is undetermined. V was clipped by 0 bases and J by 1 base, with 9 bases between them. The CDR3 spans 15 residues. Germline CDR1 reads SGHRS; CDR2 reads YFSETQ. CDR3 sequence: CASSLGSWGTDTQYF. CDR3 DNA: TGCGCCAGCAGCTTGGGGAGTTGGGGCACAGATACGCAGTATTTT.